This TCR beta chain was recovered during a study of prognosis after radiotherapy for stage I lung cancer. This clonotype was observed many times. Its antigen remains unidentified. Using two-round multiplex PCR, the authors amplified TCR beta CDR3 from genomic DNA. First-round PCR employed TRBV- and TRBJ-specific primers for each gene. TCRdb reprocessed the multiplex PCR reads via MiXCR and lists one record per CDR3 protein. The table shows some 56,000 distinct CDR3 sequences, with more than 20% occurring only once. The germline V gene encodes CDR1 KGHSH and CDR2 LQKENI. V gave up 1 base and J gave up 7 bases, with 10 bases separating them. This CDR3 has 13 residues. Study-wide findings and caveats: Lower Shannon entropy after stereotactic body radiation therapy was observed in patients who went on to develop distant metastases.

Sequenced here: PBMCs, sampled before or after stereotactic body radiation therapy (not recorded which). The chain links TRBV18 to TRBJ1-2; D is possibly TRBD1 (5 bases). The clonotype was recovered from a donor of 50 years or more with non-small cell lung cancer. CDR3: CASSPQGETGYTF. The CDR3 bases are TGTGCCAGCTCACCACAAGGGGAGACTGGCTACACCTTC.